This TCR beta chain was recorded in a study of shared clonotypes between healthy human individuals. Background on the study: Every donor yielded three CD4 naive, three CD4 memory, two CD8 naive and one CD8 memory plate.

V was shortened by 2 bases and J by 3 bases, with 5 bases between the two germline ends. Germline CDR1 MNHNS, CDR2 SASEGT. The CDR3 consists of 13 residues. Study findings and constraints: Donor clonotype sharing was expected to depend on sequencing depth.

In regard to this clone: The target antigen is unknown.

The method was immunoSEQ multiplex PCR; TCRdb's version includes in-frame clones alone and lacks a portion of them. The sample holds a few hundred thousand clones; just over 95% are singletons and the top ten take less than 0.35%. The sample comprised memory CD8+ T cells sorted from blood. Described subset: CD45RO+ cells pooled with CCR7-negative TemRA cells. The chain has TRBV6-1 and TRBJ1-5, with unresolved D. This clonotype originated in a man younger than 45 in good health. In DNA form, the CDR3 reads TGTGCCAGCAGTGAACTAGACAATCAGCCCCAGCATTTT. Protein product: CASSELDNQPQHF.